One T cell receptor (beta chain) is described in this entry. In the study's own analysis: How many nucleated cells were present was estimated from reference gene primer amplification. The method was immunoSEQ multiplex PCR; TCRdb's version includes in-frame clones alone and lacks a portion of them. V and J calls and clone size are as listed in that table; D and trimming were resolved from the DNA. The table lists around 200,000 clones, under 90% of them singletons. The V gene end was trimmed by 2 bases and the J gene end by 0 bases; junction bases not matched to a gene: 10. Per the germline V gene, CDR1 is LGHNA and CDR2 is YSLEER. The CDR3 is 18 amino acids. Seattle-derived patients entered the study during active infection and were followed longitudinally. The sample is drawn from a study of blood T cell repertoires in COVID-19. Background on the study: Sites across the United States, Italy and Spain contributed samples from acute and convalescent COVID-19. From T cells, B-cell-depleted T cells, or PBMCs came the material, which was cDNA or gDNA.

The sequenced material came from peripheral blood. J is TRBJ1-1 and V is TRBV4-3; 9 bases match TRBD1. The clonotype comes from a person aged 65-85 years with COVID-19, enrolled during active disease. This CDR3 reads CASSQQIPGQGMNTEAFF. CDR3 sequence (DNA): TGCGCCAGCAGCCAACAAATCCCGGGACAGGGTATGAACACTGAAGCTTTCTTT.